This T cell receptor (beta chain) was observed in a study of OX40 agonist ivuxolimab in advanced cancers. Study-level information: Three patients showed partial responses: one hepatocellular carcinoma and two cutaneous melanoma cases. Study-wide findings and caveats: Patients with a partial response at 0.1-3.0 mg/kg had among the lowest clonal expansion. Antigen targets of the expanded peripheral T cells went undetermined.

CDR1 and CDR2 from the germline V gene are MNHNY and SVGAGI (reference sequence). The V and J ends lost 5 bases and 9 bases, in that order; junction bases with no gene match: 9. CDR3 length: 15 residues. Some clones are missing from TCRdb's copy, which holds only in-frame ones; the method was immunoSEQ multiplex PCR. The table has roughly 70,000 clones, 86% seen once. A word on this clone: The antigen is undetermined.

The TCR comes from an adult with an advanced solid tumor such as melanoma, head and neck, liver or kidney cancer. This chain joins TRBV6-6 and TRBJ2-1, with 11 bases fitting TRBD2. The sample in question was CD4+ or CD8+ T cells sorted from blood, obtained in a trial of the OX40 agonist ivuxolimab. The CDR3 region is CASSLTSGSKGEQFF. CDR3 DNA sequence: TGTGCCAGCAGTCTTACTAGCGGGAGTAAGGGTGAGCAGTTCTTC.